One sample yielded the 25 T cell receptor beta chains listed below, sequenced in a study of T-cell reconstitution after alpha-beta-depleted transplantation in children. The TCRbeta library was prepared with unique molecular identifiers. Via MiXCR, TCRdb re-called the PCR reads, giving one row per CDR3 protein. Here the sample spans around 200,000 distinct CDR3 sequences, approximately 6.8% being singletons. The source was PBMCs from the stem cell graft donor, collected from the stem cell graft. These receptors all come from a human donor who donated a stem cell graft to a child with Wiskott-Aldrich syndrome.

The genes are TRBV30 and TRBJ2-1; perhaps TRBD2 as D (6 bases). V shed 2 bases and J shed 13 bases, with 15 bases lying between them. The germline V gene encodes CDR1 GTSNPN and CDR2 SVGIG (reference sequence). The CDR3 spans 12 residues. The CDR3 loop is CAWSRGLGGQFF. The CDR3 DNA is TGTGCCTGGAGTAGGGGCTTGGGGGGACAGTTCTTC.

The table lists this clonotype with many counts. The chain couples TRBV6-5 to TRBJ2-7; 10 positions agree with TRBD1. This CDR3 is built from 15 residues. V was pared by 6 bases and J by 0 bases, with 5 bases of the junction left unmatched. Germline V CDR1 and CDR2: MNHEY, SVGAGI. CDR3 loop: CASRPGTGVSYEQYF. CDR3 coding DNA: TGTGCCAGCAGACCCGGGACAGGGGTCTCCTACGAGCAGTACTTC.

V is TRBV30 and J is TRBJ2-1; D remains ambiguous. V was pared by 3 bases and J by 8 bases, with 8 bases between. The CDR3 covers 11 residues. From germline, CDR1 is GTSNPN and CDR2 SVGIG (reference sequence). The CDR3 DNA is TGTGCCTGGAGGGCCCTGGATGAGCAGTTCTTC. Encoded protein: CAWRALDEQFF.

The chain couples TRBV18 to TRBJ1-5; TRBD1 is a possible D gene (5 bases). The CDR3 covers 16 residues. V lost 8 bases, J lost 2 bases, and 19 bases lay in between. Per the germline V gene, CDR1 is KGHSH and CDR2 is LQKENI. CDR3: CASTTAGGKGNQPQHF. For the CDR3, the DNA is TGTGCCAGCACGACAGCGGGGGGAAAGGGCAATCAGCCCCAGCATTTT.

The rearrangement joins TRBV10-3 to TRBJ2-7; D unclear. The CDR3 consists of 15 residues. V dropped 3 bases and J dropped 2 bases, with 14 bases sitting between them. Germline loops: CDR1 ENHRY, CDR2 SYGVKD. The CDR3 DNA reads as TGTGCCATCAGTGATATGGCAGTCCTACCCTACGAGCAGTACTTC. Translated: CAISDMAVLPYEQYF.

This clonotype has ten or more counts. V gene TRBV4-3 combines with J gene TRBJ2-1; TRBD1 might be the D (6 bases). Trimming pared 2 bases from V and 10 bases from J, leaving 12 bases between. The V gene's germline CDR1 is LGHNA and CDR2 YSLEER. The CDR3 has 13 residues. The CDR3 DNA is TGCGCCAGCAGCCAAAGGACAGAGAGGGAGCAGTTCTTC. This gives the protein CASSQRTEREQFF.

The table lists this clonotype with many counts. The chain uses TRBV12-3 or TRBV12-4 and TRBJ1-2; 7 nucleotides match TRBD1. The CDR3 has 13 residues. Unmatched junction bases numbered 5, after V lost 6 bases and J lost 4 bases. CDR3 DNA sequence: TGTGCCAGCAGCCCAGGGGACAGCTATGGCTACACCTTC. Its translation: CASSPGDSYGYTF.

This clonotype was counted at least ten times. J is TRBJ2-1 and V is TRBV28; D is tentatively TRBD1 or TRBD2 (6 bases each). The V end was cut by 5 bases, the J end by 4 bases, with 27 bases between. This CDR3 spans 19 amino acids. Germline V lookup: CDR1 MDHEN, CDR2 SYDVKM. CDR3 amino acids: CASSEIMGGEKTEYNEQFF. The DNA of the CDR3 is TGTGCCAGCAGTGAAATTATGGGGGGCGAGAAGACAGAATACAATGAGCAGTTCTTC. Looking up the rest from reference TRBV28 and TRBJ2-1 gives the full variable domain: DVKVTQSSRYLVKRTGEKVFLECVQDMDHENMFWYRQDPGLGLRLIYFSYDVKMKEKGDIPEGYSVSREKKERFSLILESASTNQTSMYLCASSEIMGGEKTEYNEQFFGPGTRLTVL.

The genes are TRBV12-3 or TRBV12-4 and TRBJ1-2, with no clear D. The V end was cut by 6 bases, the J end by 4 bases, with 12 bases between. This CDR3 region has 13 residues. The CDR3 bases are TGTGCCAGCAGCCTCGGGTGGTCCTATGGCTACACCTTC. This gives the protein CASSLGWSYGYTF.

This clonotype showed up many times. V and J are TRBV11-1 and TRBJ2-2; 7 bases match TRBD2. CDR3 length equals 18 residues. V shed 4 bases and J 5 bases; nucleotides not matched to a gene: 16. Germline loops: CDR1 SGHAT, CDR2 FQDESV (reference sequence). The CDR3, as DNA: TGTGCCAGCAGCTCCGGCGGGGGTTTCGGGGATGGGACCGGGGAGCTGTTTTTT. Amino acid sequence: CASSSGGGFGDGTGELFF.

There are many counts of this clonotype. The rearrangement links TRBV7-9 to TRBJ2-1, with D uncertain. CDR1 and CDR2 from the germline V gene are SEHNR and FQNEAQ (reference sequence). This CDR3 has 11 residues. The germline V and J ends were trimmed by 1 base and 15 bases, with 10 bases remaining between them. The CDR3: CASSLEGILFF. The DNA for the CDR3 is TGTGCCAGCAGCTTAGAGGGAATTCTGTTCTTC.

This clonotype was seen a few times. The V and J genes are TRBV20-1 and TRBJ2-5; weak D call: TRBD2 (5 bases). The CDR3 extends over 15 amino acids. Germline-derived CDR1 and CDR2 are DFQATT and SNEGSKA (reference sequence). With 0 bases removed from V and 4 bases from J, the gap between germline ends came to 15 bases. DNA for the CDR3: TGCAGTGCTAGAGACCCGACCCCGGCGGGAGAGACCCAGTACTTC. This gives the protein CSARDPTPAGETQYF.

There are many counts of this clonotype. The CDR3 bases are TGTGCCAGCAGCCGTGGGACTAGCAGTGAGACCCAGTACTTC. Protein: CASSRGTSSETQYF. V gene TRBV7-7 combines with J gene TRBJ2-5; 9 nucleotides line up with TRBD2. Germline-derived CDR1 and CDR2 are SSHAT and FNYEAQ (reference sequence). Germline trimming cut 5 bases from V and 5 bases from J; bases unmatched to any gene: 6. CDR3 length: 14 residues. Full variable domain (rest looked up from reference TRBV7-7 and TRBJ2-5): GAGVSQSPRYKVTKRGQDVTLRCDPISSHATLYWYQQALGQGPEFLTYFNYEAQPDKSGLPSDRFSAERPEGSISTLTIQRTEQRDSAMYRCASSRGTSSETQYFGPGTRLLVL.

This clonotype was seen ten or more times. This chain uses TRBV24-1 with TRBJ2-5; either TRBD1 or TRBD2 may fit D (5 bases each). V gave up 2 bases and J gave up 3 bases, with 15 bases separating them. In germline, CDR1 is KGHDR, CDR2 SFDVKD. The length of the CDR3 is 16 residues. The CDR3 here is CATSDSGGAPEETQYF. For the CDR3, the DNA is TGTGCCACCAGTGATTCTGGGGGAGCGCCCGAAGAGACCCAGTACTTC.

The table lists this clonotype with a few counts. V is TRBV20-1 and J is TRBJ2-3; D could derive from TRBD1 or TRBD2 (7 bases each). Trimming cost V 8 bases and J 4 bases, with 16 bases left between them. This CDR3 region has 13 residues. The germline V gene encodes CDR1 DFQATT and CDR2 SNEGSKA (reference sequence). The CDR3: CSTRGGAPDTQYF. The CDR3 DNA sequence: TGCAGTACCAGGGGGGGCGCACCAGATACGCAGTATTTT.

The chain couples TRBV5-1 to TRBJ2-7; D is undetermined. Per the germline V gene, CDR1 is SGHRS and CDR2 is YFSETQ. The CDR3 is 15 residues long. V was cut by 0 bases and J by 0 bases, with 10 bases left in between. As DNA, the CDR3 is TGCGCCAGCAGCTTGGGCGGTTCGAGCTCCTACGAGCAGTACTTC. This translates into CASSLGGSSSYEQYF.

Points on this clonotype: A much larger clone is a single base away; this may be a read error. The V call is TRBV3-1, the J call TRBJ2-1; a possible D gene is TRBD1 (6 bases). Germline CDR1 and CDR2: LGHDT and YNNKEL (reference sequence). This CDR3 is built from 16 residues. The chain's CDR3 is CVSSNRELGPYNEQFF. CDR3 bases: TGTGTCAGCAGCAACAGGGAACTAGGTCCCTACAATGAGCAGTTCTTC.

This clonotype was found a few times. The chain joins TRBV30 to TRBJ2-1; D not certain. The length of the CDR3 is 11 residues. Germline CDR1 is GTSNPN and CDR2 is SVGIG (reference sequence). V gave up 4 bases and J gave up 8 bases, with 9 bases separating them. The CDR3 DNA follows: TGTGCCTGGAAAGTCCTTCATGAGCAGTTCTTC. This codes for CAWKVLHEQFF.

Many counts were recorded for this clonotype. This chain links TRBV12-3 or TRBV12-4 with TRBJ1-6, with 11 bases matching TRBD1. V was pared by 6 bases and J by 9 bases, with 4 bases of the junction left unmatched. The CDR3 covers 14 residues. The CDR3 here is CASRQGTGGSPLHF. The CDR3 DNA sequence: TGTGCCAGCAGACAAGGGACAGGGGGTTCACCCCTCCACTTT.

This clonotype was seen at least ten times. V usage is TRBV7-9 and J usage is TRBJ1-2; D may be TRBD1 (5 bases). V was clipped by 7 bases and J by 6 bases, with 15 bases between them. Germline loops: CDR1 SEHNR, CDR2 FQNEAQ (reference sequence). The CDR3 extends over 13 amino acids. CDR3 DNA sequence: TGTGCCAGCACCAATGTCAGGGTAAATGGCTACACCTTC. Translation: CASTNVRVNGYTF. The entire variable domain, with the rest obtained from reference TRBV7-9 and TRBJ1-2, is as follows: DTGVSQNPRHKITKRGQNVTFRCDPISEHNRLYWYRQTLGQGPEFLTYFQNEAQLEKSRLLSDRFSAERPKGSFSTLEIQRTEQGDSAMYLCASTNVRVNGYTFGSGTRLTVV.

This clonotype was counted many times. The chain joins TRBV5-5 to TRBJ2-3; D gene ambiguous. This CDR3 is 12 amino acids long. V lost 0 bases to trimming and J lost 6 bases, with 5 bases between them. Germline V gene lookup returns CDR1 SGHKS and CDR2 YYEKEE (reference sequence). For the CDR3, the DNA is TGTGCCAGCAGCTTGGCCTGGGATACGCAGTATTTT. Its protein is CASSLAWDTQYF.

The rearrangement links TRBV7-6 to TRBJ2-5; 8 bases align to TRBD2. Trimming took 6 bases from V and 3 from J; bases not matched to a gene: 9. The CDR3 consists of 15 residues. From germline, CDR1 is SGHVS and CDR2 FNYEAQ. The CDR3 reads CASRFGLAWEETQYF. CDR3 sequence (DNA): TGTGCCAGCAGGTTCGGACTAGCATGGGAAGAGACCCAGTACTTC.

The chain combines TRBV11-1 with TRBJ2-7; 15 bases fit TRBD2. V shed 5 bases and J 0 bases; nucleotides not matched to a gene: 8. The CDR3 extends over 18 amino acids. Germline V gene sequence: CDR1 SGHAT, CDR2 FQDESV (reference sequence). The CDR3 reads CASSERTSGGGISYEQYF. DNA for the CDR3: TGTGCCAGCAGCGAAAGGACTAGCGGGGGGGGAATCTCCTACGAGCAGTACTTC.

In its sample, this clonotype was seen many times. The V and J genes are TRBV7-6 and TRBJ2-5; either TRBD1 or TRBD2 may supply D (5 bases each). This CDR3 is built from 14 residues. Germline CDR1 is SGHVS and CDR2 is FNYEAQ. Trimming pared 5 bases from V and 10 bases from J, leaving 20 bases between. The CDR3 nucleotides are TGTGCCAGCAGCCCCGGGACCGCTATCTCGGGCCAGTACTTC. Translation: CASSPGTAISGQYF.

This clonotype appeared many times. This chain joins TRBV7-2 and TRBJ2-3, with 7 bases lining up with TRBD1. The CDR3 extends over 15 amino acids. Unmatched junction bases numbered 5, after V lost 5 bases and J lost 0 bases. Per the germline V gene, CDR1 is SGHTA and CDR2 is FQGNSA. CDR3 DNA: TGTGCCAGCAGCCCAGACAGGGTGAGCACAGATACGCAGTATTTT. It encodes CASSPDRVSTDTQYF.